This record covers a single T cell receptor (beta chain). This specimen belongs to a study of control samples from healthy donors and cancer patients. Germline CDR1 is SEHNR and CDR2 is FQNEAQ (reference sequence). The CDR3 is 15 amino acids. Trimming took 3 bases from V and 3 from J, leaving 13 bases between them. TCRdb keeps only in-frame clones here, not all; method: immunoSEQ multiplex PCR. Here the sample spans roughly 180,000 clones, about 94% being singletons. The rearrangement links TRBV7-9 to TRBJ2-3; no firm D call. This receptor was obtained from a woman aged 55-75 years in good health. What was sequenced was blood. The CDR3 DNA reads TGTGCCAGCAGCTTTCGGCAGATCACTACAGATACGCAGTATTTT. Translating it yields CASSFRQITTDTQYF.